The present T cell receptor beta chain was sequenced within a study of metastatic and nonmetastatic thyroid tumors (dated by TCRdb to 2020 to 2022). With regard to the full study: Repertoires from peripheral blood and from tumor or nodule tissue samples of malignant and benign thyroid patients were compared. Findings and caveats that apply to the study as a whole: TCR beta diversity was reported as significantly higher in malignant tumors than in benign nodules, in both blood and tumor samples.

V loses 2 bases, J loses 7 bases, and the germline ends lie 9 bases apart. From the cysteine through the phenylalanine, the CDR3 covers 14 amino acids. The entry retains the CDR3 DNA only, 42 bases that are in frame from base 1. In the germline V gene, CDR1 corresponds to MRHNA and CDR2 to SNTAGT. Before undergoing thyroid surgery, none of the patients had been given any kind of treatment. Using T-cell receptor beta sequencing, the researchers looked back retrospectively at clinical samples from patients, gathered between about 2012 and 2018. Libraries came from PCR. TCRdb records Illumina HiSeq 4000 as the sequencer. High-throughput sequencing was used to profile the TCR beta-chain CDR3 region of every patient. For the original study's pipeline: The researchers built a classifier to tell apart papillary thyroid cancer patients with distant metastasis, based on CDR3 differences among clinicopathological groups. To measure repertoire diversity the researchers used the Shannon index, while the Morisita-Horn index served to gauge how similar the tumor and blood repertoires were. Starting from the raw public reads, TCRdb applied fastp trimming at Q25, assembled clones with MiXCR and retained in-frame beta chains. TCRdb's processing, not the study's, gives the V and J calls here. The sample data list around 12,000 clones, and 30% to 40% of these were observed just once. The ten largest account for 15% to 17% of the sample.

This clone has just a few counts. Its antigen is not yet known. Base quality data are lacking; no much larger clone is found one base away. The V gene is TRBV6-4 and the J gene is TRBJ1-6; the D gene is possibly TRBD1, with 6 bases matching. The sequence came from a male donor with papillary thyroid cancer or a benign thyroid nodule (not recorded which). Some clones in this sample may be carry-over from other donors' samples. What was sequenced was tumor tissue. The CDR3 has the sequence CASSDETGNSPLHF. The nucleotide sequence reads TGTGCCAGCAGTGACGAAACAGGGAATTCACCCCTCCACTTT.